This T cell receptor (beta chain) was identified during a study of OX40 agonist ivuxolimab in advanced cancers. Study-level background: Of the participants, more than 35% had some prior anti-PD-1, anti-PD-L1 or anti-CTLA-4 therapy, which was allowed.

Patients had blood sampled at baseline and again on cycle 4 day 1 and cycle 7 day 1. The ends were cut back, 10 bases at V and 2 bases at J, with 6 bases in the middle. Germline CDR1 is MNHEY and CDR2 is SVGAGI. This CDR3 comprises 10 residues. Clones were read by immunoSEQ multiplex PCR, and TCRdb kept only the in-frame ones, dropping some. The profile shows some 50,000 clones, roughly 86% of them singletons. The J gene is TRBJ2-7, the V gene TRBV6-5; tentatively, D is TRBD2 (5 bases). This sample comprised CD4+ or CD8+ T cells sorted from blood, obtained in a trial of the OX40 agonist ivuxolimab. The sequence came from an adult with an advanced solid tumor such as melanoma, head and neck, liver or kidney cancer. DNA for the CDR3: TGTGCCACCGGGGCCTACGAGCAGTACTTC. Its translation: CATGAYEQYF.